This T cell receptor (beta chain) was captured in a study of T-cell reconstitution after alpha-beta-depleted transplantation in children. Study-wide results and limits: Recipient T cells and thymic progenitors that survived were the source of the high TCRbeta diversity seen at day 60 in some patients. Several hundred graft clones that had expanded were reportedly the source of alpha-beta T cells about two months after transplant.

Germline V gene lookup returns CDR1 SGHDN and CDR2 FVKESK. V shed 4 bases, J shed 0 bases, and the junction held 8 bases outside the gene matches. The CDR3 is 17 amino acids. Notes on this clonotype: The antigen is not known.

Unique molecular identifiers were used in preparing the TCRbeta library. TCRdb processed the PCR reads anew with MiXCR; each CDR3 protein has one entry. This sample yields over 100,000 distinct CDR3 sequences, of which 10% are seen a single time; less than 35% belongs to the top ten. The receptor's source is a boy aged 2 to 10 with acute lymphoblastic leukemia, due to receive a stem cell transplant. V and J are TRBV14 and TRBJ2-5; 10 positions match TRBD2. The source material was PBMCs, sampled before TCRalphabeta/CD19-depleted stem cell transplant. CDR3 nucleotides: TGTGCCAGCAGCCCCCTTCCGACTAGCGGGTACCAAGAGACCCAGTACTTC. Its protein is CASSPLPTSGYQETQYF.